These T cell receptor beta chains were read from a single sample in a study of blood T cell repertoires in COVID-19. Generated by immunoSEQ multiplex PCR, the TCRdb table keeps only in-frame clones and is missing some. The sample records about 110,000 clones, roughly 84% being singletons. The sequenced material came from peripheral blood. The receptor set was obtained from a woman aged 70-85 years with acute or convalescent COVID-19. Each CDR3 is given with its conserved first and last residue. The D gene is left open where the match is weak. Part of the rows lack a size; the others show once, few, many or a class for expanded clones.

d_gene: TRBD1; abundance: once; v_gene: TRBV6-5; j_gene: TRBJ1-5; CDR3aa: CASREGALSNQPQHF; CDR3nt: TGTGCCAGCCGCGAGGGGGCGTTGAGCAATCAGCCCCAGCATTTT
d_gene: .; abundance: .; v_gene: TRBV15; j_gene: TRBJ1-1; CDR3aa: CATSRDGEGPEAFF; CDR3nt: TGTGCCACCAGCAGAGATGGGGAGGGGCCTGAAGCTTTCTTT
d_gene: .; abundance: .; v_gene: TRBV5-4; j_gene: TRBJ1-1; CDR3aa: CASSKYGQFLSNTEAFF; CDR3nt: TGTGCCAGCAGCAAATACGGACAGTTCCTTTCGAACACTGAAGCTTTCTTT
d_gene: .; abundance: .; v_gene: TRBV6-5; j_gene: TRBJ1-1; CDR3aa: CASTSGWTEAFF; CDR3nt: TGTGCCAGCACATCAGGTTGGACTGAAGCTTTCTTT
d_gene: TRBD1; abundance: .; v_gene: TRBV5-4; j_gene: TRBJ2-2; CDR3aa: CASSFAGTENTGELFF; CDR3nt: TGTGCCAGCAGCTTCGCCGGGACAGAGAACACCGGGGAGCTGTTTTTT
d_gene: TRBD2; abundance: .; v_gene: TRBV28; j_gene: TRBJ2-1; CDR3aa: CASRSVASGGDSYNEQFF; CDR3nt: TGTGCCAGCAGGTCAGTGGCTAGCGGGGGTGACTCCTACAATGAGCAGTTCTTC
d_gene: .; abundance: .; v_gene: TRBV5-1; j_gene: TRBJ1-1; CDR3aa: CASSLARDTEAFF; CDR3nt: TGCGCCAGCAGCTTGGCCAGGGACACTGAAGCTTTCTTT
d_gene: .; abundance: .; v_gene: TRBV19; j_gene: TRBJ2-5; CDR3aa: CASSIGPGTPTETQYF; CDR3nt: TGTGCCAGCAGTATAGGTCCCGGGACACCTACTGAGACCCAGTACTTC
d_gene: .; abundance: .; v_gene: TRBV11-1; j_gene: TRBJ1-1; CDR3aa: CASSGQPNTEAFF; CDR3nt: TGTGCCAGCAGTGGACAGCCGAACACTGAAGCTTTCTTT
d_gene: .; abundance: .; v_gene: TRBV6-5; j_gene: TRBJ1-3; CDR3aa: CATQGHSGNTIYF; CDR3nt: TGTGCCACCCAGGGTCACTCTGGAAACACCATATATTTT
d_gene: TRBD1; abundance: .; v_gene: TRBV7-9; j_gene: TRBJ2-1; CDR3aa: CASRPPGGGEQFF; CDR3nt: TGTGCCAGCAGGCCACCAGGGGGCGGTGAGCAGTTCTTC
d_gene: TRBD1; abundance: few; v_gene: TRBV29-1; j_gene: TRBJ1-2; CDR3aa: CSVGTGGDYGYTF; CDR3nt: TGCAGCGTTGGGACAGGGGGCGATTATGGCTACACCTTC
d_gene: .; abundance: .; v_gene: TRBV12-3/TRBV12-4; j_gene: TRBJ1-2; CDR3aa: CASGPSNYGYTF; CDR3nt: TGTGCCTCCGGTCCGTCTAACTATGGCTACACCTTC
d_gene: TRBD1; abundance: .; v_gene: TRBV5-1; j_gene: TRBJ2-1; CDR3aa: CASSLGGQGATDEQFF; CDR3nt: TGCGCCAGCAGCCTAGGGGGGCAGGGGGCCACGGATGAGCAGTTCTTC
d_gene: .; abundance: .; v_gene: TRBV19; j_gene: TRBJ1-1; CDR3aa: CASSRQPGDTEAFF; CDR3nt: TGTGCCAGTAGTCGACAACCAGGGGACACTGAAGCTTTCTTT
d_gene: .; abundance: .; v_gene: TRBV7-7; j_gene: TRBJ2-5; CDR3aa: CASRPGILEGTQYF; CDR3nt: TGTGCCAGCAGGCCCGGGATTTTGGAGGGGACCCAGTACTTC
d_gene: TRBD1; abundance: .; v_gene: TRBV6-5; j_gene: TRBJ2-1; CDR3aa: CASIKTGSNEQFF; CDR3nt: TGTGCCAGCATCAAGACAGGGTCAAATGAGCAGTTCTTC
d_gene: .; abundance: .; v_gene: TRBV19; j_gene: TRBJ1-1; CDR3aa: CASSIDRRANTEAFF; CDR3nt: TGTGCCAGTAGTATAGATCGGAGGGCGAACACTGAAGCTTTCTTT
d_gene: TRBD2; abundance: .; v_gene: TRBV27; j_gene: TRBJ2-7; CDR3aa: CASSKTLAGGPEQYF; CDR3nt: TGTGCCAGCAGCAAGACACTAGCGGGGGGGCCCGAGCAGTACTTC
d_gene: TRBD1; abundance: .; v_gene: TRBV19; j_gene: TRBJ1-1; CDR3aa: CASSKGQGAGTEAFF; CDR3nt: TGTGCCAGTAGTAAAGGACAGGGGGCGGGTACTGAAGCTTTCTTT
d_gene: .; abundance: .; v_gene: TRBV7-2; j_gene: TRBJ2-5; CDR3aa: CASSLGNLGGGLFETQYF; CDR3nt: TGTGCCAGCAGCTTGGGGAATTTGGGAGGAGGATTGTTTGAGACCCAGTACTTC
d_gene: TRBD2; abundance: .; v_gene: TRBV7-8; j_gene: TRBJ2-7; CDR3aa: CASSLGLAVLGVYEQYF; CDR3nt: TGTGCCAGCAGCCTGGGACTAGCGGTCCTGGGGGTTTACGAGCAGTACTTC
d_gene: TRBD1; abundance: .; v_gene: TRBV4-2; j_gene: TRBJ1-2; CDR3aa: CASSQDLGQGGRGYTF; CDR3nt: TGTGCCAGCAGCCAAGATCTAGGGCAGGGGGGACGTGGCTACACCTTC
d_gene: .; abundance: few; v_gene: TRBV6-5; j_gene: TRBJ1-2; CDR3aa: CASSSRVVDGGYTF; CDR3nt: TGTGCCAGCAGTTCACGGGTGGTAGATGGTGGCTACACCTTC
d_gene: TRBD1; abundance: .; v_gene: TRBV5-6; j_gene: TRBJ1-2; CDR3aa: CASMMTGTDVYGYTF; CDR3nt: TGTGCCAGCATGATGACCGGGACAGACGTCTATGGCTACACCTTC